This passage covers 29 T cell receptor beta chains from one sample sequenced in a study of a mutant IDH1 vaccine in newly diagnosed glioma. The method was immunoSEQ multiplex PCR; TCRdb's version includes in-frame clones alone and lacks a portion of them. The table has around 69,000 clones, 70% to 90% seen once. These receptors lack a known antigen. Specified time point: week 35, safety follow-up. The investigators gave 300 ug of mutant IDH1 20-mer peptide in each vaccine dose, together with topical imiquimod. The input for sequencing was PBMCs, taken from a glioma patient whose treatment included an IDH1 peptide vaccine. These receptors originate from a man aged 25 to 40 with glioma.

The rearrangement links TRBV7-2 to TRBJ2-3; a possible D gene is TRBD2 (7 bases). Germline V gene lookup returns CDR1 SGHTA and CDR2 FQGNSA. V was pared by 1 base and J by 6 bases, with 14 bases between. This CDR3 has 15 residues. The CDR3 loop reads CASSLVGGVFDTQYF. As DNA, the CDR3 is TGTGCCAGCAGCTTAGTAGGGGGGGTTTTTGATACGCAGTATTTT.

This clone appeared a few times. The gene calls are TRBV30 and TRBJ1-5; D is ambiguous. This CDR3 contains 13 residues. The V gene lost 3 bases and the J gene lost 5 bases, with 11 bases spanning the gap. Germline V CDR1 and CDR2: GTSNPN, SVGIG (reference sequence). The CDR3 is CAWSWTLDQPQHF. CDR3 DNA: TGTGCCTGGAGCTGGACCCTCGATCAGCCCCAGCATTTT.

The chain recombines TRBV9 with TRBJ1-2; D gene uncertain. This CDR3 spans 16 amino acids. V was pared by 0 bases and J by 4 bases, with 16 bases between. CDR1 and CDR2 (germline): SGDLS, YYNGEE. The CDR3 is CASSVAGVEDLYGYTF. The CDR3 DNA reads as TGTGCCAGCAGCGTAGCTGGAGTTGAGGATCTCTATGGCTACACCTTC. Variable domain in full (rest from reference TRBV9 and TRBJ1-2): DSGVTQTPKHLITATGQRVTLRCSPRSGDLSVYWYQQSLDQGLQFLIQYYNGEERAKGNILERFSAQQFPDLHSELNLSSLELGDSALYFCASSVAGVEDLYGYTFGSGTRLTVV.

The chain couples TRBV2 to TRBJ1-2; no clear D gene. Germline values: CDR1 SNHLY, CDR2 FYNNEI. The CDR3 runs 14 residues. V lost 7 bases and J 8 bases, leaving 20 bases between the germline ends. CDR3 protein: CASTPNELLGGYTF. CDR3 coding DNA: TGTGCCAGCACCCCTAATGAACTCCTTGGGGGCTACACCTTC.

In DNA form, the CDR3 reads TGTGCCAGCAGCTATTTAGGGTCCGGCACTGAAGCTTTCTTT. Its translation: CASSYLGSGTEAFF. The chain couples TRBV9 to TRBJ1-1, with D hard to call. The V gene lost 4 bases and the J gene lost 4 bases, with 14 bases spanning the gap. CDR1 is SGDLS, CDR2 YYNGEE, per germline. The CDR3 is 14 residues long.

The rearrangement uses TRBV15 and TRBJ2-4; TRBD1 matches 10 bases. The CDR3 runs to 17 residues. The V gene end was trimmed by 0 bases and the J gene end by 7 bases; junction bases not matched to a gene: 9. The germline V gene has CDR1 LNHNV and CDR2 YYDKDF (reference sequence). The CDR3, as DNA: TGTGCCACCAGCAGAGATAGGCAGGACAGGGGGTCGAACATTCAGTACTTC. Encoded protein: CATSRDRQDRGSNIQYF.

This chain connects TRBV25-1 to TRBJ1-4, with a possible D match to TRBD1 (5 bases). The V end lost 1 base, the J end lost 8 bases, and 11 bases lay between the germline ends. The CDR3 contains 14 residues. Germline assignment: CDR1 MGHDK and CDR2 SYGVNS. The CDR3 loop reads CASSEWGGREKLFF. In DNA, the CDR3 is TGTGCCAGCAGTGAATGGGGGGGAAGGGAAAAACTGTTTTTT.

The gene calls are TRBV28 and TRBJ2-1; D is uncertain. This CDR3 is 12 amino acids long. Per the germline V gene, CDR1 is MDHEN and CDR2 is SYDVKM. The V and J ends lost 6 bases and 6 bases respectively, with 9 bases between them. Written as DNA, the CDR3 is TGTGCCAGCAGCCTGACTGGCAATGAGCAGTTCTTC. It is translated as CASSLTGNEQFF.

The rearrangement joins TRBV28 to TRBJ2-1; 12 bases line up with TRBD2. Germline CDR1 is MDHEN and CDR2 is SYDVKM. Trimming took 2 bases from V and 5 from J; bases not matched to a gene: 7. The CDR3 is 17 amino acids. The CDR3: CASSLRSRLAGDNEQFF. The DNA of the CDR3 is TGTGCCAGCAGTTTAAGGTCACGACTAGCGGGAGACAATGAGCAGTTCTTC.

This clone was seen a handful of times. This sequence joins TRBV7-2 and TRBJ2-1, with a weak D call TRBD2 (6 bases). In germline, CDR1 is SGHTA, CDR2 FQGNSA. The CDR3 is made up of 16 amino acids. V dropped 2 bases and J dropped 5 bases, with 16 bases sitting between them. The CDR3 nucleotides read TGTGCCAGCAGCTTAATCATTGCGGGACTCAACAATGAGCAGTTCTTC. It yields the protein CASSLIIAGLNNEQFF.

The V call is TRBV10-2, the J call TRBJ1-1, with 7 bases matching TRBD1. The length of the CDR3 is 13 residues. Germline CDR1 and CDR2: WSHSY and SAAADI. Losses at the gene ends were 7 bases for V and 4 bases for J; bases not matched to a gene: 6. CDR3 loop: CASKQGIATEAFF. The CDR3 DNA follows: TGCGCCAGCAAACAGGGGATTGCCACTGAAGCTTTCTTT.

In its sample, this clone was seen once. This chain links TRBV18 with TRBJ2-3; unclear D gene. V was cut by 3 bases and J by 1 base, with 8 bases left in between. Looked up from germline, CDR1 is KGHSH and CDR2 is LQKENI. The CDR3 sequence is 14 residues long. The CDR3 coding sequence is TGTGCCAGCTCACCTGGCACCGGCACAGATACGCAGTATTTT. It is translated as CASSPGTGTDTQYF. The full variable domain, completed using reference TRBV18 and TRBJ2-3, is NAGVMQNPRHLVRRRGQEARLRCSPMKGHSHVYWYRQLPEEGLKFMVYLQKENIIDESGMPKERFSAEFPKEGPSILRIQQVVRGDSAAYFCASSPGTGTDTQYFGPGTRLTVL.

This clone was counted a few times. Distinct nucleotide sequences in the sample also encode this CDR3. The chain joins TRBV4-3 to TRBJ1-1; D not resolved. This CDR3 spans 13 amino acids. Germline CDR1 reads LGHNA; CDR2 reads YSLEER. Trimming stripped 4 bases from V and 1 base from J, with 7 bases between. The CDR3 sequence is CASSLDRNTEAFF. The CDR3, as DNA: TGCGCCAGCAGCCTAGACCGGAACACTGAAGCTTTCTTT.

V and J are TRBV4-3 and TRBJ1-4; tentatively, D is TRBD1 (6 bases). The CDR3 length is 17 residues. V was pared by 0 bases and J by 4 bases, with 15 bases between. Germline values: CDR1 LGHNA, CDR2 YSLEER. The CDR3 DNA sequence: TGCGCCAGCAGCCAAGAGCCGCGGGGGGCCCGTAATGAAAAACTGTTTTTT. Residues: CASSQEPRGARNEKLFF.

The chain links TRBV30 to TRBJ2-1, with unresolved D. With 5 bases removed from V and 13 bases from J, the gap between germline ends came to 12 bases. CDR1 is GTSNPN and CDR2 is SVGIG in the germline V gene (reference sequence). The CDR3 covers 10 residues. The DNA for the CDR3 is TGTGCCTGGTCTAGACAAGGACAGTTCTTC. Translating gives CAWSRQGQFF. The variable domain in full, with the rest retrieved from reference TRBV30 and TRBJ2-1, is SQTIHQWPATLVQPVGSPLSLECTVEGTSNPNLYWYRQAAGRGLQLLFYSVGIGQISSEVPQNLSASRPQDRQFILSSKKLLLSDSGFYLCAWSRQGQFFGPGTRLTVL.

The rearrangement links TRBV28 to TRBJ1-3; 9 bases agree with TRBD1. The CDR3 length is 15 residues. The germline gives CDR1 MDHEN, CDR2 SYDVKM. The ends lost 6 bases at V and 3 bases at J; junction bases unmatched: 6. CDR3 protein: CASRVQGAGGNTIYF. CDR3 sequence (DNA): TGTGCCAGCAGGGTACAGGGGGCTGGTGGAAACACCATATATTTT.

The V call is TRBV15, the J call TRBJ2-2, with TRBD2 identical over 15 bases. After removal of 5 bases from V and 4 bases from J, the junction contained 8 bases not matched to a gene. The CDR3 has 18 amino acids. The germline gives CDR1 LNHNV, CDR2 YYDKDF (reference sequence). CDR3 bases: TGTGCCACCAGCCGGGGACTAGCGGGAGGATCGGCCACCGGGGAGCTGTTTTTT. Its protein is CATSRGLAGGSATGELFF. The complete variable domain, with remaining parts taken from reference TRBV15 and TRBJ2-2, reads DAMVIQNPRYQVTQFGKPVTLSCSQTLNHNVMYWYQQKSSQAPKLLFHYYDKDFNNEADTPDNFQSRRPNTSFCFLDIRSPGLGDTAMYLCATSRGLAGGSATGELFFGEGSRLTVL.

V and J are TRBV16 and TRBJ1-3, with D hard to call. Trimming removed 1 base at V and 0 bases at J, with 7 bases between. The CDR3 is 15 amino acids. Germline V gene lookup returns CDR1 KGHSY and CDR2 FQNENV. Here the CDR3 reads CASSQLANSGNTIYF. In DNA, the CDR3 is TGTGCCAGCAGCCAATTAGCGAACTCTGGAAACACCATATATTTT.

V is TRBV28 and J is TRBJ1-5, with TRBD1 matching over 9 bases. Trimming cost V 8 bases and J 1 base; bases outside gene matches: 0. Germline V gives CDR1 MDHEN, CDR2 SYDVKM. The CDR3 spans 13 residues. DNA for the CDR3: TGTGCCAGCGGGACAGGGAGCAATCAGCCCCAGCATTTT. Its protein is CASGTGSNQPQHF.

This sequence joins TRBV16 and TRBJ2-7; 14 nucleotides agree with TRBD2. The CDR3 has 17 residues. Per germline, CDR1 KGHSY and CDR2 FQNENV. J gave up 3 bases and V 0 bases, and 4 bases lay outside the gene matches. CDR3 amino acids: CASSQSSGLAGVYEQYF. Written as DNA, the CDR3 is TGTGCCAGCAGCCAATCCTCGGGACTAGCGGGAGTCTACGAGCAGTACTTC.

The chain carries TRBV7-2 and TRBJ2-1; the D is unclear. The V gene lost 1 base and the J gene lost 0 bases, with 13 bases spanning the gap. Germline CDR1 is SGHTA and CDR2 is FQGNSA. CDR3 length: 17 amino acids. The CDR3 bases are TGTGCCAGCAGCTTAGGTCCCGGCAGTGCCTCCTACAATGAGCAGTTCTTC. Translation gives CASSLGPGSASYNEQFF.

The rearrangement joins TRBV7-3 to TRBJ1-2, with 11 nucleotides matching TRBD1. The J segment lost 6 bases and the V segment lost 4 bases, leaving 7 bases of the junction unmatched. The germline CDR1 and CDR2 sequences are SGHTA and FQGTGA. This CDR3 contains 15 residues. The CDR3: CASSSPGQGVHGYTF. DNA of the CDR3: TGTGCCAGCAGCTCCCCGGGACAGGGGGTACATGGCTACACCTTC.

V and J are TRBV28 and TRBJ1-4; D possibly corresponds to TRBD1 (5 bases). V gave up 1 base and J gave up 7 bases, with 34 bases separating them. CDR1 and CDR2 (germline): MDHEN, SYDVKM. The CDR3 is 22 residues long. CDR3 in amino acids: CASSLLGVGKLMKNWGGEKLFF. CDR3 coding DNA: TGTGCCAGCAGTTTATTAGGGGTAGGGAAACTAATGAAAAACTGGGGAGGTGAAAAACTGTTTTTT.

J is TRBJ1-3 and V is TRBV7-9; possible D gene TRBD1, 5 bases. The V end lost 0 bases, the J end lost 5 bases, and 14 bases lay between the germline ends. There are 16 residues in the CDR3. The germline gives CDR1 SEHNR, CDR2 FQNEAQ (reference sequence). The CDR3 DNA is TGTGCCAGCAGCTTAGCCGGGGACCAGTGGCGAAACACCATATATTTT. Residues: CASSLAGDQWRNTIYF.

This rearrangement joins TRBV28 to TRBJ2-1; D call uncertain. V lost 3 bases to trimming and J lost 2 bases, with 8 bases between them. The CDR3 totals 14 residues. Per the germline V gene, CDR1 is MDHEN and CDR2 is SYDVKM. CDR3 bases: TGTGCCAGCAGTTTTCGATTTCCCTACAATGAGCAGTTCTTC. Translating it yields CASSFRFPYNEQFF.

This clone was seen once. The CDR3 sequence is CASGIEGGTRIFF. The DNA of the CDR3 is TGTGCTAGTGGTATTGAGGGGGGGACTCGTATTTTCTTC. The chain uses TRBV12-5 and TRBJ2-1; a possible D gene is TRBD2 (7 bases). V was cut by 5 bases and J by 16 bases, with 21 bases left in between. Germline values: CDR1 LGHNT, CDR2 FRNRAP. The CDR3 loop spans 13 amino acids.

The chain is built from TRBV7-2 and TRBJ1-1; D is possibly TRBD1 (5 bases). This CDR3 has 14 amino acids. V lost 4 bases, J lost 1 base, and 10 bases lay in between. Germline values: CDR1 SGHTA, CDR2 FQGNSA. The CDR3 loop reads CASSSRGGNTEAFF. The CDR3 DNA reads as TGTGCCAGCAGCTCGAGGGGTGGGAACACTGAAGCTTTCTTT. Together with reference TRBV7-2 and TRBJ1-1, the CDR3 gives the full variable domain: GAGVSQSPSNKVTEKGKDVELRCDPISGHTALYWYRQSLGQGLEFLIYFQGNSAPDKSGLPSDRFSAERTGGSVSTLTIQRTQQEDSAVYLCASSSRGGNTEAFFGQGTRLTVV.

The genes are TRBV28 and TRBJ2-4; 9 bases line up with TRBD1. The trim removed 5 bases at V and 5 bases at J, leaving 13 bases unmatched. The germline gives CDR1 MDHEN, CDR2 SYDVKM. The CDR3 sequence is 17 residues long. The CDR3 loop reads CASSTPRDRERENIQYF. In DNA, the CDR3 is TGTGCCAGCAGTACACCCCGGGACAGGGAAAGGGAAAACATTCAGTACTTC. The entire variable domain, with the rest obtained from reference TRBV28 and TRBJ2-4, is as follows: DVKVTQSSRYLVKRTGEKVFLECVQDMDHENMFWYRQDPGLGLRLIYFSYDVKMKEKGDIPEGYSVSREKKERFSLILESASTNQTSMYLCASSTPRDRERENIQYFGAGTRLSVL.

This clone has only one observation. CDR3: CAWSSGNTIYF. DNA of the CDR3: TGTGCCTGGTCCTCTGGAAACACCATATATTTT. This sequence joins TRBV30 and TRBJ1-3; D is ambiguous. Germline V CDR1 and CDR2: GTSNPN, SVGIG (reference sequence). The CDR3 has 11 amino acids. V lost 5 bases and J 0 bases, leaving 2 bases between the germline ends.